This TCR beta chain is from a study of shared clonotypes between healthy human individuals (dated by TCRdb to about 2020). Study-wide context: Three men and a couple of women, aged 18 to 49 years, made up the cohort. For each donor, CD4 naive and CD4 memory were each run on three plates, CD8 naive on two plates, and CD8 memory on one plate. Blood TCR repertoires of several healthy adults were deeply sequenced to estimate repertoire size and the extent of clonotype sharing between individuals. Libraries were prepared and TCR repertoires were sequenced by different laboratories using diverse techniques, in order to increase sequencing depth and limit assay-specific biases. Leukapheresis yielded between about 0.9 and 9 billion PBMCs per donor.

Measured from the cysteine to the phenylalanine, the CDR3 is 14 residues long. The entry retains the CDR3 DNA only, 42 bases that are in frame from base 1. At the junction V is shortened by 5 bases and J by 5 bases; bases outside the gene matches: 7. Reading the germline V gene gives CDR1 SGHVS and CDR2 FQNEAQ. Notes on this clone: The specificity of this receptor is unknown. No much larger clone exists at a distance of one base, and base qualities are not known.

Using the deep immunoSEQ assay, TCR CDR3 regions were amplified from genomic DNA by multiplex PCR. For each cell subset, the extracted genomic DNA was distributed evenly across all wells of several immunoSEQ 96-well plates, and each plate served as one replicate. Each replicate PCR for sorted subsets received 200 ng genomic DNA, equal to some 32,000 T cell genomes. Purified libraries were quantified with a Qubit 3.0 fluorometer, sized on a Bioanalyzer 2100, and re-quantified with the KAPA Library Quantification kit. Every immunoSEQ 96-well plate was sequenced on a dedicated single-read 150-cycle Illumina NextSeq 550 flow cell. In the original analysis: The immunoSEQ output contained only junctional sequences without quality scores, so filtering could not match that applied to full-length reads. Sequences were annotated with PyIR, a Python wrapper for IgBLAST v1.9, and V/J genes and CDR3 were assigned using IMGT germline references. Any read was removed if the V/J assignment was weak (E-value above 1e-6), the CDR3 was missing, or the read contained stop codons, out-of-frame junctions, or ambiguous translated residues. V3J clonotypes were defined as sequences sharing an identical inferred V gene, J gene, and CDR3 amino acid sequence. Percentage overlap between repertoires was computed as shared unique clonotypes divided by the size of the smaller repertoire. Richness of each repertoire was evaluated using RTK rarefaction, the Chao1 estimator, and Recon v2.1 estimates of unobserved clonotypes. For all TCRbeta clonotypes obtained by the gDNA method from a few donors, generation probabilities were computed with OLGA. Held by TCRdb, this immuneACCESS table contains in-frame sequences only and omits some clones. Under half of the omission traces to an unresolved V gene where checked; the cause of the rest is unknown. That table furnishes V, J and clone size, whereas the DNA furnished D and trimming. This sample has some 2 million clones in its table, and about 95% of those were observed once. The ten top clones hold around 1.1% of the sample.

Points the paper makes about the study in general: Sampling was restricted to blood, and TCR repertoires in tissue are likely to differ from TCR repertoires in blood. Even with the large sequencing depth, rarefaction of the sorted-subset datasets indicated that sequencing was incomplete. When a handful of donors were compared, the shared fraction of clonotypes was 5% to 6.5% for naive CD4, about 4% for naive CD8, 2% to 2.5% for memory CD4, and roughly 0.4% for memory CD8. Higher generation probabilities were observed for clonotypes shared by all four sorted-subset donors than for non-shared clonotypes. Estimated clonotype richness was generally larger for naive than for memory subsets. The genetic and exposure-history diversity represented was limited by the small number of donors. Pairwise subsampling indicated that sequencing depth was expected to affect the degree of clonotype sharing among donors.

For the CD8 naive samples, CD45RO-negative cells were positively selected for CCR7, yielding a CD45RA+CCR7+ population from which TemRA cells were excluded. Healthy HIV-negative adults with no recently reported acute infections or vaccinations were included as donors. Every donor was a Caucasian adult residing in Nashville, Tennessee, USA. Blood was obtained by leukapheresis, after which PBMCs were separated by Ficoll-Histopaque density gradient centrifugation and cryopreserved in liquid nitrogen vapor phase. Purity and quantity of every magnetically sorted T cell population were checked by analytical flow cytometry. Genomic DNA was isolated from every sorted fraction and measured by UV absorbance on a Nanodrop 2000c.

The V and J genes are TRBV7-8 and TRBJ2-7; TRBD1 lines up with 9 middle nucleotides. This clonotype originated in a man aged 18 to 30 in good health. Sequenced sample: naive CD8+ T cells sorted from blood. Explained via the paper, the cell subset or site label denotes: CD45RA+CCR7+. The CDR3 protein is CASSQGQGGDEQYF. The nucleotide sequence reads TGTGCCAGCAGCCAGGGACAGGGAGGAGACGAGCAGTACTTC.